This TCR beta chain appears in the sequencing data of a study of shared clonotypes between healthy human individuals (dated by TCRdb to the early 2020s). Concerning the study at large: The cohort comprised two women and a few men aged 18 to 49 years. For each donor, CD4 naive and CD4 memory were each run on three plates, CD8 naive on two plates, and CD8 memory on one plate. Blood TCR repertoires of four to six healthy adults were deeply sequenced to estimate repertoire size and the extent of clonotype sharing between individuals. Per donor, leukapheresis produced somewhere between about 0.9 and 9.5 billion PBMCs. Libraries were prepared and TCR repertoires were sequenced by different laboratories using diverse techniques, in order to increase sequencing depth and limit assay-specific biases.

Study-level results and caveats: Because the study included a small number of donors, the genetic and exposure-history diversity represented was limited. Across a few donors, 4.5% to 6.5% of naive CD4, approximately 3.6% of naive CD8, around 2.1% of memory CD4, and under 0.45% of memory CD8 clonotypes were shared. Based on pairwise subsampling, the degree of clonotype sharing among donors was expected to be affected by sequencing depth. Incomplete sequencing was indicated by rarefaction of sorted-subset datasets, despite the large sequencing depth. Naive subsets generally had larger estimated clonotype richness than memory subsets did. Only blood was sampled, and tissue TCR repertoires likely differ from those in blood. Clonotypes shared by all four sorted-subset donors showed higher generation probabilities than non-shared clonotypes.

A remark on this clone: Its antigen target is currently unknown. Qualities for individual bases were not recorded, and no much larger clone is one base off.

TCR CDR3 regions were amplified from genomic DNA by multiplex PCR using the deep immunoSEQ assay. For each cell subset, the extracted genomic DNA was distributed evenly across all wells of several immunoSEQ 96-well plates, and each plate served as one replicate. Each replicate PCR for sorted subsets received around 200 ng genomic DNA, equal to about 30,000 T cell genomes. Purified libraries were quantified with a Qubit 3.0 fluorometer, sized on a Bioanalyzer 2100, and re-quantified with the KAPA Library Quantification kit. Every immunoSEQ 96-well plate was sequenced on a separate single-read 150-cycle Illumina NextSeq 550 flow cell. In the original analysis: Because only junctional sequences without quality scores were contained in the immunoSEQ output, filtering matching that applied to full-length reads could not be performed. To assign V/J genes and CDR3, sequences were annotated using PyIR, a Python wrapper for IgBLAST v1.9, with IMGT germline references. Reads were filtered out if the reads had weak V/J assignments (E-value above 1e-6), no CDR3, stop codons, out-of-frame junctions, or ambiguous translated residues. V3J clonotypes were defined as sequences sharing an identical inferred V gene, J gene, and CDR3 amino acid sequence. Percentage overlap between repertoires was calculated by dividing the number of shared unique clonotypes by the size of the smaller repertoire. Richness of each repertoire was evaluated using RTK rarefaction, the Chao1 estimator, and Recon v2.1 estimates of unobserved clonotypes. OLGA was used to compute generation probabilities for all TCRbeta clonotypes that the gDNA method yielded from several donors. In TCRdb, the immuneACCESS table is reduced to in-frame sequences with V and J assigned. These tables do not hold every clone; where another copy was compared, an unresolved V gene accounts for under half, and the others remain unexplained. V and J calls and clone size are as listed in that table; D and trimming were resolved from the DNA. This sample lists about 2.4 million clones; around 94% were detected once. Under 0.15% of the sample lies in the top ten.

Healthy HIV-negative adults with no recently reported acute infections or vaccinations were included as donors. All donors were Caucasian adults living in Nashville, Tennessee, USA. CD4+ T cells were enriched through magnetic negative selection, after which naive cells were positively selected on CD45RA and the remaining negative fraction served as the memory subset. After blood collection by leukapheresis, PBMCs were isolated using Ficoll-Histopaque density gradient centrifugation and then cryopreserved in the vapor phase of liquid nitrogen. Purity and quantity of every magnetically sorted T cell population were checked by analytical flow cytometry. Each sorted fraction had its genomic DNA isolated and then quantified by UV absorbance on a Nanodrop 2000c. The CDR3 contains 13 residues, cysteine and phenylalanine counted. The kept DNA is CDR3 alone, 39 bases in frame from the first base. CDR1 MNHEY and CDR2 SMNVEV were looked up in the germline V gene (reference sequence). V gives up 2 bases and J gives up 8 bases, and the segment between their germline ends measures 12 bases.

What was sequenced was naive CD4+ T cells sorted from blood. In light of the paper, this sample's cell subset or site label describes: CD45RA+ positively selected. The sequence was obtained from a young man in good health. Recombination joined TRBV27 with TRBJ1-2, with a tentative D gene TRBD1 over 5 matching bases. The bases are TGTGCCAGCAGTTTAAGGCAGGGCTGGGGCTACACCTTC. Translation gives CASSLRQGWGYTF.